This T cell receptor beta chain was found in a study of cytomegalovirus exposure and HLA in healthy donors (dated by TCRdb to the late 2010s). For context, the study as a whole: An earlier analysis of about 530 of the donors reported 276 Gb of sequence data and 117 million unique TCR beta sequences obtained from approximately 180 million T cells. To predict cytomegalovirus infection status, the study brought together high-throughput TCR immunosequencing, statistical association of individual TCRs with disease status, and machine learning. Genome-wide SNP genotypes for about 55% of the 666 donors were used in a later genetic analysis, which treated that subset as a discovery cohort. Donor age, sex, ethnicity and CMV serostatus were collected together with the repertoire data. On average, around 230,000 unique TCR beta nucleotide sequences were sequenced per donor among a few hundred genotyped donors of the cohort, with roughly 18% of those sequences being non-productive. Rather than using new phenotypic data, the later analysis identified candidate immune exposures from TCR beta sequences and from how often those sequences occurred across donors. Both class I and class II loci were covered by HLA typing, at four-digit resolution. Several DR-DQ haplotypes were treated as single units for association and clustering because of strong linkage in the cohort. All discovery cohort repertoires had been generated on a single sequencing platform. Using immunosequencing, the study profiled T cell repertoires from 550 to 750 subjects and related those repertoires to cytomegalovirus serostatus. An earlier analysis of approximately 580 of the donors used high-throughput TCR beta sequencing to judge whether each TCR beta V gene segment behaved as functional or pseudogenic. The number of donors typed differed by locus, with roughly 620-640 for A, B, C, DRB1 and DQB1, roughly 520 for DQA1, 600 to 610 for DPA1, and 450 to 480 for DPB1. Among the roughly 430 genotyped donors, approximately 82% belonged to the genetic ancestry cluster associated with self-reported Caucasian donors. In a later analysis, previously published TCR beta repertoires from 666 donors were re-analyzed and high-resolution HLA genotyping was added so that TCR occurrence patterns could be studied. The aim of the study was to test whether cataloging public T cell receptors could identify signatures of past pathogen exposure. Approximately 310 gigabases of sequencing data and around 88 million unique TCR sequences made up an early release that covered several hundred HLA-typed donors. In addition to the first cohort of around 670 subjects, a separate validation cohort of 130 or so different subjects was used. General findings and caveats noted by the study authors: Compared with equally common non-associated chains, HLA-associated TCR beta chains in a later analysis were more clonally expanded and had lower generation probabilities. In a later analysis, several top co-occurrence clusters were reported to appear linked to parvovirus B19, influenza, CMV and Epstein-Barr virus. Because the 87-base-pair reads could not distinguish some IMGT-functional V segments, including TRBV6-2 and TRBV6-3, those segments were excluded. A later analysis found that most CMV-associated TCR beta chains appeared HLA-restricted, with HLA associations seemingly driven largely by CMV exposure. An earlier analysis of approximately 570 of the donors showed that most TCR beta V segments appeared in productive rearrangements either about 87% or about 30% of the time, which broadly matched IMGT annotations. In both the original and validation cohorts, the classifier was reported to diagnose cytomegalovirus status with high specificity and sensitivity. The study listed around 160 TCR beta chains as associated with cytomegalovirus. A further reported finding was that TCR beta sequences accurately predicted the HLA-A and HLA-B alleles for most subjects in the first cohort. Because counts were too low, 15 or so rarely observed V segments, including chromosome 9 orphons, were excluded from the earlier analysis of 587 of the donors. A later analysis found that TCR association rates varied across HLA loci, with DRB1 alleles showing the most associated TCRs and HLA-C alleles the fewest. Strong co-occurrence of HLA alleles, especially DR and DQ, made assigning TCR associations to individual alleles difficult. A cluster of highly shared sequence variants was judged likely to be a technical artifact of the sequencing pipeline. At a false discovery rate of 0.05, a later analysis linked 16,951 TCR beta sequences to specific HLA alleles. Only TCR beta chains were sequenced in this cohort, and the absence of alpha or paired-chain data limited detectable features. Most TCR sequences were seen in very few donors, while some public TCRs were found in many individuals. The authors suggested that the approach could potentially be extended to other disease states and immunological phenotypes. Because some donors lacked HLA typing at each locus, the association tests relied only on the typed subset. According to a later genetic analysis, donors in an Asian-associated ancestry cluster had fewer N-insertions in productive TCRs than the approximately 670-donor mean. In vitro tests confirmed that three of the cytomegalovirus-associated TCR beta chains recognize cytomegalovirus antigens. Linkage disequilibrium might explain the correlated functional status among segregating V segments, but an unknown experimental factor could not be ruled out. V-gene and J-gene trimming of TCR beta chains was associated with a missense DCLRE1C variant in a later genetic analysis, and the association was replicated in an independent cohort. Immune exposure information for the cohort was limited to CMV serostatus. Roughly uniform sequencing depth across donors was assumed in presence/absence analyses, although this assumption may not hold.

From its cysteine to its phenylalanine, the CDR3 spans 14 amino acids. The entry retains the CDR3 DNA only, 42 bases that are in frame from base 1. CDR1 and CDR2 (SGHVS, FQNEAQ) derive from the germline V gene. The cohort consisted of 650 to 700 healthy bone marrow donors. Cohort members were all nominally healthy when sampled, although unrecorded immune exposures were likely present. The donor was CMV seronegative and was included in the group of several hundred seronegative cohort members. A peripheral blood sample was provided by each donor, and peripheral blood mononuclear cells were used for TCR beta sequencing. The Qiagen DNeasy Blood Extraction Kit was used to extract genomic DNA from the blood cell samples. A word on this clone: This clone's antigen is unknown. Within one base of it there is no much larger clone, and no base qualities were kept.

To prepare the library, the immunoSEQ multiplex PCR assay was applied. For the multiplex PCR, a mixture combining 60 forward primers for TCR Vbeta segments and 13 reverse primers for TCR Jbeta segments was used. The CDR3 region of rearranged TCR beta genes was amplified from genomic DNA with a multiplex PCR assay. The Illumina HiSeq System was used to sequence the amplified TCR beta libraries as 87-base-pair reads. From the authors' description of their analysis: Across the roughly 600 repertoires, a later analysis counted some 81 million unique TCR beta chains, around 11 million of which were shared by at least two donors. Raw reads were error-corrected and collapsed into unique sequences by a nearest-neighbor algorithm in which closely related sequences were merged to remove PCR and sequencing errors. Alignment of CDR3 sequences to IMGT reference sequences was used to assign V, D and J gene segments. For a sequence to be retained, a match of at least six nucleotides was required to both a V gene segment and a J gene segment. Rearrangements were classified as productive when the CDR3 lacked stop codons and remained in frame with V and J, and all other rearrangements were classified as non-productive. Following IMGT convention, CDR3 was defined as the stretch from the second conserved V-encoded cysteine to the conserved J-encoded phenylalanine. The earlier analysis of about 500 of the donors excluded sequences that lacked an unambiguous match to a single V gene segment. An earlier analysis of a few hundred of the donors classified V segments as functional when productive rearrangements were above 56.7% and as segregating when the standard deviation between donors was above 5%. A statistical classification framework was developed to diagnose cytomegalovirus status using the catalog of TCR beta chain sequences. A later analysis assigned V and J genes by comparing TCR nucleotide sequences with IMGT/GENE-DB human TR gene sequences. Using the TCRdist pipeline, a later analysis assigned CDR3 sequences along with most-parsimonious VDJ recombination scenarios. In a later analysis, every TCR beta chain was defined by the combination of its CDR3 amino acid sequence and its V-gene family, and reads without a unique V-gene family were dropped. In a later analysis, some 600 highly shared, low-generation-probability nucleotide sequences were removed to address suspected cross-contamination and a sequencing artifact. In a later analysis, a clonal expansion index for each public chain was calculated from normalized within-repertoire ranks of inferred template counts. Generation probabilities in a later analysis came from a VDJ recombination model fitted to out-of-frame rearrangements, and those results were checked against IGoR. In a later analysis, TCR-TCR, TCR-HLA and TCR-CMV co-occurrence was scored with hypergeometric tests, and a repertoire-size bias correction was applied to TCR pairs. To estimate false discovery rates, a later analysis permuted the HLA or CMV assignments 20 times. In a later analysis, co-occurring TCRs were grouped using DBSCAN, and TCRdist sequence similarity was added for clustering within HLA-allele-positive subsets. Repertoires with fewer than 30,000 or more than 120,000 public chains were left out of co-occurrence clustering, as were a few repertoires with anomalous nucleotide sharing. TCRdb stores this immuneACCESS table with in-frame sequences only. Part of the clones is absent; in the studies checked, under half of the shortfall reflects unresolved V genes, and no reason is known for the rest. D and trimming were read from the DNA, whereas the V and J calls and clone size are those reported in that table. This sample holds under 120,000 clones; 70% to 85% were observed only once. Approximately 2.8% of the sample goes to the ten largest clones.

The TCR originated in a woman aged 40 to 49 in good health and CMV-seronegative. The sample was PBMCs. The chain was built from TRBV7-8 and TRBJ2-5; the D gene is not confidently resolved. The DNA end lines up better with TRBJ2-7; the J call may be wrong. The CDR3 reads CASSPLVGGYEQYF. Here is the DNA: TGTGCCAGCAGCCCCCTTGTTGGCGGATACGAGCAGTACTTC.